A single sample gave rise to the 28 T cell receptor beta chains below, sequenced in a study of T cell repertoires in cytomegalovirus infection. TCRdb re-called the reads through MiXCR, storing one row per CDR3 protein. The repertoire has nearly 650,000 distinct CDR3 sequences, approximately 24% of them found once; the top ten carry 7% to 9%. The sample taken for sequencing was CD8+ T cells from PBMCs. The receptors shown here come from a human donor in good health (CMV status not recorded). Some clones in this sample may be carry-over from other donors' samples.

This clonotype was seen ten or more times. The genes are TRBV28 and TRBJ2-3; 7 nucleotides align to TRBD1. The junction had 6 bases not matched to a gene; V was cut back by 6 bases and J by 3 bases. This CDR3 region has 14 residues. CDR1 MDHEN and CDR2 SYDVKM come from the germline V gene. This chain's CDR3 is CASSLDRVTDTQYF. The CDR3 nucleotides are TGTGCCAGCAGCCTCGACAGGGTAACAGATACGCAGTATTTT.

At least ten counts were recorded for this clonotype. The chain recombines TRBV7-2 with TRBJ2-7, with a weak D call TRBD2 (6 bases). Germline V gene data show CDR1 as SGHTA and CDR2 as FQGNSA. V lost 2 bases and J lost 3, with 11 bases in between. The CDR3 runs 14 residues. The CDR3 bases are TGTGCCAGCAGCTTAAATCAGGGACTCTACGAGCAGTACTTC. Its protein product is CASSLNQGLYEQYF.

This clonotype occurred many times. The rearrangement links TRBV14 to TRBJ1-1, with unresolved D. Germline V CDR1 and CDR2: SGHDN, FVKESK. The CDR3 is made up of 15 amino acids. Trimming took off 0 bases at V and 1 base at J, with 9 bases between the two ends. The CDR3 nucleotides are TGTGCCAGCAGCCAAGATCAGGACTGGAACACTGAAGCTTTCTTT. Its protein is CASSQDQDWNTEAFF.

This clonotype was picked up a small number of times. This chain connects TRBV28 to TRBJ2-7; 12 bases align to TRBD2. The junction had 10 bases not matched to a gene; V was cut back by 5 bases and J by 5 bases. In germline, CDR1 is MDHEN, CDR2 SYDVKM. This CDR3 has 16 amino acids. The CDR3, as DNA: TGTGCCAGCAGTGTTCTACCGGGACTAGCGGGCGACGAGCAGTACTTC. It translates to CASSVLPGLAGDEQYF.

Ten or more counts support this clonotype. The chain joins TRBV6-2 or TRBV6-3 to TRBJ2-5; no clear D gene. Germline V gene sequence: CDR1 MNHEY, CDR2 SVGEGT. The CDR3 loop spans 12 amino acids. The ends were cut back, 0 bases at V and 2 bases at J, with 1 base in the middle. The CDR3 DNA is TGTGCCAGCAGTTACTCGCAAGAGACCCAGTACTTC. Its protein product is CASSYSQETQYF.

The V gene is TRBV13, the J gene TRBJ2-7; 7 nucleotides align to TRBD1. Germline values: CDR1 PRHDT, CDR2 FYEKMQ (reference sequence). The CDR3 length is 15 residues. The V segment lost 4 bases and the J segment 2 bases; nucleotides outside the gene matches: 8. CDR3 protein: CASSSLPTGAYEQYF. The CDR3 coding sequence is TGTGCCAGCAGCTCCCTTCCTACAGGGGCCTACGAGCAGTACTTC.

CDR3 residues: CSAPYGGASYNEQFF. The CDR3 coding sequence is TGCAGTGCACCGTACGGGGGGGCCTCCTACAATGAGCAGTTCTTC. The J gene is TRBJ2-1, the V gene TRBV20-1; 8 bases agree with TRBD2. Losses at the gene ends were 6 bases for V and 0 bases for J; bases not matched to a gene: 7. This CDR3 has 15 amino acids. CDR1 and CDR2 from the germline V gene are DFQATT and SNEGSKA (reference sequence).

The chain combines TRBV24-1 with TRBJ2-1, with D possibly TRBD1 on 6 matching bases. The ends were cut back, 4 bases at V and 3 bases at J, with 12 bases in the middle. CDR1 and CDR2 (germline): KGHDR, SFDVKD. The CDR3 consists of 15 residues. The CDR3 protein is CATSDSRGGYNEQFF. DNA for the CDR3: TGTGCCACCAGTGACTCCAGGGGTGGCTACAATGAGCAGTTCTTC.

A note on this clonotype: At one end the junction does not follow the germline gene, possibly because of a read error. V usage is TRBV7-9 and J usage is TRBJ2-5; D is possibly TRBD1 or TRBD2 (6 bases each). Germline V gene sequence: CDR1 SEHNR, CDR2 FQNEAQ (reference sequence). The CDR3 runs to 14 residues. CDR3 loop: CANSFQGRQETQYF. In DNA form, the CDR3 reads TGTGCCAACAGCTTCCAGGGGAGGCAAGAGACCCAGTACTTC.

Here the CDR3 reads CASRIGGSSYNEQFF. Written as DNA, the CDR3 is TGTGCCAGCAGAATAGGGGGGAGCTCCTACAATGAGCAGTTCTTC. V and J are TRBV6-2 or TRBV6-3 and TRBJ2-1; D may match TRBD1 or TRBD2 (6 bases each). CDR1 MNHEY and CDR2 SVGEGT come from the germline V gene. The germline V and J ends were trimmed by 6 bases and 0 bases, with 12 bases remaining between them. This CDR3 spans 15 amino acids.

In its sample, this clonotype was seen a few times. The chain carries TRBV12-3 or TRBV12-4 and TRBJ2-7; D may match TRBD1 or TRBD2 (5 bases each). The germline V and J ends were trimmed by 1 base and 5 bases, with 6 bases remaining between them. This CDR3 comprises 12 residues. Here the CDR3 reads CASSLGDDEQYV. For the CDR3, the DNA is TGTGCCAGCAGTTTAGGGGACGACGAGCAGTACGTC.

The chain carries TRBV9 and TRBJ2-5; either TRBD1 or TRBD2 may supply D (5 bases each). Trimming stripped 3 bases from V and 7 bases from J, with 13 bases between. Germline V gene lookup returns CDR1 SGDLS and CDR2 YYNGEE. The CDR3 is 13 amino acids. The CDR3 spells CASSGDQDGTQYF. The CDR3 region has the DNA TGTGCCAGCAGCGGGGACCAGGATGGGACCCAGTACTTC.

This clonotype appeared many times. This rearrangement joins TRBV7-8 to TRBJ2-7; a weak D match, TRBD2 (5 bases). Trimming took 3 bases from V and 3 from J, leaving 18 bases between them. CDR1 is SGHVS, CDR2 FQNEAQ, per germline. The CDR3 totals 16 residues. Here the CDR3 DNA reads TGTGCCAGCAGCTTGGTTTTACGCCCGGGAATCTACGAGCAGTACTTC. This gives the protein CASSLVLRPGIYEQYF.

This clonotype occurred many times. The rearrangement links TRBV7-2 to TRBJ2-5; D is perhaps TRBD1 or TRBD2 (6 bases each). This CDR3 region has 14 residues. The V gene lost 2 bases and the J gene lost 4 bases, with 11 bases spanning the gap. Germline V gives CDR1 SGHTA, CDR2 FQGNSA. The CDR3 is CASSLTGAGETQYF. In DNA, the CDR3 is TGTGCCAGCAGCTTAACGGGGGCCGGAGAGACCCAGTACTTC.

Here the CDR3 DNA reads TGTGCCACCAGCAGAGATGGTGGCAGCTTCTACGAGCAGTACGTC. This gives the protein CATSRDGGSFYEQYV. The chain is built from TRBV15 and TRBJ2-7, with unresolved D. The CDR3 extends over 15 amino acids. Between the trimmed V and J ends, which lost 0 bases and 3 bases, there was a span of 12 bases. CDR1 and CDR2 (germline): LNHNV, YYDKDF (reference sequence).

Remarks on this clonotype: Possible read error: a much larger clone is one base away. The rearrangement links TRBV12-3 or TRBV12-4 to TRBJ2-7, with D unresolved. The length of the CDR3 is 11 residues. The CDR3 loop is CANSLASEQYF. CDR3 DNA: TGTGCCAACAGTTTGGCGTCCGAGCAGTACTTC.

The chain uses TRBV29-1 and TRBJ1-5, with a possible D match to TRBD1 (5 bases). Per germline, CDR1 SQVTM and CDR2 ANQGSEA. The germline V and J ends were trimmed by 3 bases and 9 bases, with 15 bases remaining between them. CDR3 length equals 13 residues. Written as DNA, the CDR3 is TGCAGCGTTGAGGCCGGGACTCAAGGGCCCCAGCATTTT. Translated, it gives CSVEAGTQGPQHF.

A few counts support this clonotype. This chain connects TRBV7-9 to TRBJ2-3; no reliable D call. The CDR3 covers 12 residues. From germline, CDR1 is SEHNR and CDR2 FQNEAQ (reference sequence). The chain's CDR3 is CTVTGRTDTQYF. The CDR3 region has the DNA TGTACCGTGACGGGCCGCACAGATACGCAGTATTTT.

As concerns this clonotype: Given a much more abundant clone one base away, this may be a read error. This chain's CDR3 is CVSSDEDRVVDNEQFF. Written as DNA, the CDR3 is TGTGTCAGTAGTGACGAGGACAGGGTAGTGGACAATGAGCAGTTCTTC. The chain joins TRBV19 to TRBJ2-1; TRBD1 matches 8 bases. The CDR3 is made up of 16 amino acids. Germline lookup yields CDR1 LNHDA and CDR2 SQIVND (reference sequence).

Only a few counts were recorded for this clonotype. This chain connects TRBV2 to TRBJ1-6, with TRBD1 matching 7 bases. Trimming at V came to 6 bases and at J to 10 bases, leaving 18 bases not matched to a gene. This CDR3 is built from 17 residues. Germline V lookup: CDR1 SNHLY, CDR2 FYNNEI. CDR3 residues: CASSAPEDRATGSPLHF. The CDR3 DNA reads TGTGCCAGCAGCGCCCCCGAAGACAGGGCGACGGGCTCACCCCTCCACTTT. The whole variable domain, filled in from reference TRBV2 and TRBJ1-6, reads EPEVTQTPSHQVTQMGQEVILRCVPISNHLYFYWYRQILGQKVEFLVSFYNNEISEKSEIFDDQFSVERPDGSNFTLKIRSTKLEDSAMYFCASSAPEDRATGSPLHFGNGTRLTVT.

The chain employs TRBV29-1 and TRBJ2-5; D is unresolved. Trimming took off 0 bases at V and 1 base at J, with 9 bases between the two ends. The CDR3 has 14 residues. CDR1 and CDR2 (germline): SQVTM, ANQGSEA. For the CDR3, the DNA is TGCAGCGTTGAAGATCTACAGTTCCAAGAGACCCAGTACTTC. Residues: CSVEDLQFQETQYF.

The rearrangement uses TRBV29-1 and TRBJ2-7; no firm D call. The germline V gene encodes CDR1 SQVTM and CDR2 ANQGSEA. V was shortened by 6 bases and J by 5 bases, with 20 bases between the two germline ends. The CDR3 contains 14 residues. The CDR3, as DNA: TGCAGCGTACGACGGCAGGAAGGTACCCACGAGCAGTACTTC. It is translated as CSVRRQEGTHEQYF.

In DNA, the CDR3 is TGTGCCAGCAGCTTTAGGGACAGGGAGGTCAGGGAGACCCAGTACTTC. Translated: CASSFRDREVRETQYF. The chain couples TRBV7-9 to TRBJ2-5, with TRBD1 identical over 9 bases. The CDR3 is 16 amino acids. J was trimmed by 5 bases and V by 3 bases; bases with no gene match: 10. Germline lookup yields CDR1 SEHNR and CDR2 FQNEAQ (reference sequence).

This clonotype was seen many times. The chain joins TRBV7-2 to TRBJ1-5; unclear D gene. The germline V and J ends were trimmed by 2 bases and 0 bases, with 11 bases remaining between them. CDR1 and CDR2 (germline): SGHTA, FQGNSA. The CDR3 has 16 residues. The DNA for the CDR3 is TGTGCCAGCAGCTTATACCCACCATATAGCAATCAGCCCCAGCATTTT. Translating it yields CASSLYPPYSNQPQHF.

This clonotype has a count of ten or more. The chain recombines TRBV7-2 with TRBJ1-5; 9 bases fit TRBD1. V gave up 4 bases and J gave up 4 bases; unmatched junction bases: 5. Germline-derived CDR1 and CDR2 are SGHTA and FQGNSA. The CDR3 loop spans 15 amino acids. CDR3 nucleotides: TGTGCCAGCAGCTCAGGACAGGGGCTAAATCAGCCCCAGCATTTT. It is translated as CASSSGQGLNQPQHF.

This clonotype has just a few counts. The rearrangement joins TRBV11-2 to TRBJ2-1; D unresolved. Trimming stripped 3 bases from V and 5 bases from J, with 5 bases between. The CDR3 contains 12 residues. Germline assignment: CDR1 SGHAT and CDR2 FQNNGV. CDR3 bases: TGTGCCAGCAGCTTTGCGGACAATGAGCAGTTCTTC. Protein product: CASSFADNEQFF.

This clonotype was seen only a few times. The chain joins TRBV12-3 or TRBV12-4 to TRBJ1-1; D gene ambiguous. This CDR3 has 15 residues. With 3 bases removed from V and 2 bases from J, the gap between germline ends came to 13 bases. The CDR3 protein is CASSFSAKLNTEAFF. CDR3 nucleotide sequence: TGTGCCAGCAGTTTTAGCGCAAAGCTAAACACTGAAGCTTTCTTT.

The rearrangement uses TRBV7-9 and TRBJ1-2; D ambiguous. The V gene's germline CDR1 is SEHNR and CDR2 FQNEAQ (reference sequence). V shed 7 bases and J shed 6 bases, with 18 bases lying between them. CDR3 size: 14 residues. CDR3 residues: CASKPPTPLDGYTF. CDR3 in DNA: TGTGCCAGCAAGCCCCCCACGCCGTTAGATGGCTACACCTTC.